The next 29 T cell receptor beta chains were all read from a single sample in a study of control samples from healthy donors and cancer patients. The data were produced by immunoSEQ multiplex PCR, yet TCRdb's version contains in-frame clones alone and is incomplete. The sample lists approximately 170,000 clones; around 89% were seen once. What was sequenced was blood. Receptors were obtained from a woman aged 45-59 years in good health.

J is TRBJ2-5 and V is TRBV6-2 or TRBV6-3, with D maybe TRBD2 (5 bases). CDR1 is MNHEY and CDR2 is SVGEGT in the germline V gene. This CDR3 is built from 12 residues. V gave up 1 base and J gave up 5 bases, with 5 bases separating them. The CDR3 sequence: CASSYWEETQYF. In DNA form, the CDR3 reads TGTGCCAGCAGTTACTGGGAGGAGACCCAGTACTTC.

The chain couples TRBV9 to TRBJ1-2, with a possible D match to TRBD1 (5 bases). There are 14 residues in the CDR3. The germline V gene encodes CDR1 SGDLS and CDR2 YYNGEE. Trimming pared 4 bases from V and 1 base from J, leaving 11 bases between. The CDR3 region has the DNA TGTGCCAGCAGCCCGGGTGGGGGTAACTATGGCTACACCTTC. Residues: CASSPGGGNYGYTF.

The CDR3 loop is CASSLSFGQPQHF. The CDR3 coding sequence is TGTGCCAGCAGCTTATCATTTGGCCAGCCCCAGCATTTT. The genes are TRBV11-2 and TRBJ1-5; no clear D gene. The CDR3 contains 13 residues. Trimming shortened V by 2 bases and J by 7 bases, and 9 bases separated the two germline ends. Per the germline V gene, CDR1 is SGHAT and CDR2 is FQNNGV.

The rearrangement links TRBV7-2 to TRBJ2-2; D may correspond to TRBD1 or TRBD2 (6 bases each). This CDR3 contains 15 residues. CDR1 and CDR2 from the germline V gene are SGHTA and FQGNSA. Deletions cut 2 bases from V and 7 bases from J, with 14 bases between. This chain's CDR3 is CASSLRGAGIGELFF. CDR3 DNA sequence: TGTGCCAGCAGCTTAAGGGGGGCGGGCATCGGGGAGCTGTTTTTT.

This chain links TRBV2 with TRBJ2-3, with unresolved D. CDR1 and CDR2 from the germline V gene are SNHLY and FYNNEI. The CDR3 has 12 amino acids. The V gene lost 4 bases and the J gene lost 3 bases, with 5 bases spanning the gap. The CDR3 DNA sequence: TGTGCCAGCAGTGGTGGAACAGATACGCAGTATTTT. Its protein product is CASSGGTDTQYF. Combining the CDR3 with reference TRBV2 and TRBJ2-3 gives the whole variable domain EPEVTQTPSHQVTQMGQEVILRCVPISNHLYFYWYRQILGQKVEFLVSFYNNEISEKSEIFDDQFSVERPDGSNFTLKIRSTKLEDSAMYFCASSGGTDTQYFGPGTRLTVL.

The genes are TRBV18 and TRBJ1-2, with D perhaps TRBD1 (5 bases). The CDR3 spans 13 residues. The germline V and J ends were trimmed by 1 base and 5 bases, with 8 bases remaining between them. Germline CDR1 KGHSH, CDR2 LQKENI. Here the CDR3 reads CASSPLGGYGYTF. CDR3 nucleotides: TGTGCCAGCTCACCACTGGGGGGGTATGGCTACACCTTC.

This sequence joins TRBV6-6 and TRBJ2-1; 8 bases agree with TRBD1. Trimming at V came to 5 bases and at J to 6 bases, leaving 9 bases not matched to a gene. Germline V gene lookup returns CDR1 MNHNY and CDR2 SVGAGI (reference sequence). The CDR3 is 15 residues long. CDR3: CASSPQGAPGNEQFF. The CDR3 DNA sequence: TGTGCCAGCAGTCCCCAGGGGGCGCCGGGCAATGAGCAGTTCTTC.

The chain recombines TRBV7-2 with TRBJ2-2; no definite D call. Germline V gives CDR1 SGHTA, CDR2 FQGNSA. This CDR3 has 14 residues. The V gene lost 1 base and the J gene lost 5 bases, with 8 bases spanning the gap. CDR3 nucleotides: TGTGCCAGCAGCTTAGATTTCGATACCGGGGAGCTGTTTTTT. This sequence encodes CASSLDFDTGELFF. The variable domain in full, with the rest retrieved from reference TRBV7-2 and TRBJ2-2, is GAGVSQSPSNKVTEKGKDVELRCDPISGHTALYWYRQSLGQGLEFLIYFQGNSAPDKSGLPSDRFSAERTGGSVSTLTIQRTQQEDSAVYLCASSLDFDTGELFFGEGSRLTVL.

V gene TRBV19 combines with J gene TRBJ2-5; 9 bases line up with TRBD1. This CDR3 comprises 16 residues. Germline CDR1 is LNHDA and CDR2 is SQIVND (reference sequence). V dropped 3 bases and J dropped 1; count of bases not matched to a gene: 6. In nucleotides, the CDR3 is TGTGCCAGTAGTATGGGGGGGACAGGGTCCCAAGAGACCCAGTACTTC. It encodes CASSMGGTGSQETQYF.

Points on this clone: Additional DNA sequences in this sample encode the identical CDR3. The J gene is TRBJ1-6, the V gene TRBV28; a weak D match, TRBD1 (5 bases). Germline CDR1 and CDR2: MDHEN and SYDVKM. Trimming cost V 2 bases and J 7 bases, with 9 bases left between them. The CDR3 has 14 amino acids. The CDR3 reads CASSLGGGNSPLHF. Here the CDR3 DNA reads TGTGCCAGCAGTTTAGGGGGGGGGAATTCACCCCTCCACTTT.

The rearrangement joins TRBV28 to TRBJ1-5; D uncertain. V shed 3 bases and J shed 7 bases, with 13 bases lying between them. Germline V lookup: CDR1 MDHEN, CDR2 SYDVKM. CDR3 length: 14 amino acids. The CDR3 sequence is CASSLPGSVQPQHF. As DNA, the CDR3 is TGTGCCAGCAGTTTGCCTGGGAGCGTACAGCCCCAGCATTTT.

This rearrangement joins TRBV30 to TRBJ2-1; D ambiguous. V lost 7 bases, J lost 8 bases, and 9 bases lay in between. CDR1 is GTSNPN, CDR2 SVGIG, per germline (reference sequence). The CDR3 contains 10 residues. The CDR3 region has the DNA TGTGCCTTCGCTTACGATGAGCAGTTCTTC. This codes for CAFAYDEQFF. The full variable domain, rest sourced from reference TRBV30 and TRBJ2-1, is SQTIHQWPATLVQPVGSPLSLECTVEGTSNPNLYWYRQAAGRGLQLLFYSVGIGQISSEVPQNLSASRPQDRQFILSSKKLLLSDSGFYLCAFAYDEQFFGPGTRLTVL.

The CDR3 DNA sequence: TGTGCCAGCAGCCAAGGGGGATCGCAGTATTTT. Its protein is CASSQGGSQYF. The chain employs TRBV3-1 (or the pseudogene TRBV3-2) and TRBJ2-3; D gene uncertain. The CDR3 totals 11 residues. Germline V lookup: CDR1 LGHDT, CDR2 YNNKEL (reference sequence). The V and J ends lost 1 base and 10 bases respectively, with 6 bases between them.

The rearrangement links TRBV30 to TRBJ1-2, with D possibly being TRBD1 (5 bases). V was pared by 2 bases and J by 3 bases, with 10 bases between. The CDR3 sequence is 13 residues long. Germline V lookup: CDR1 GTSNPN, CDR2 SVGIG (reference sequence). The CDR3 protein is CAWSSQEDYGYTF. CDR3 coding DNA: TGTGCCTGGAGTTCACAGGAAGACTATGGCTACACCTTC.

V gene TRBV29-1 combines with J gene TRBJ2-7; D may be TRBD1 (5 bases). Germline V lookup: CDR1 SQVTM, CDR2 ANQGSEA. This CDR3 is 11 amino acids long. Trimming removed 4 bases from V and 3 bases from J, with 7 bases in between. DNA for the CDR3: TGCAGCGTTGTAAGGGGCTACGAGCAGTACTTC. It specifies CSVVRGYEQYF.

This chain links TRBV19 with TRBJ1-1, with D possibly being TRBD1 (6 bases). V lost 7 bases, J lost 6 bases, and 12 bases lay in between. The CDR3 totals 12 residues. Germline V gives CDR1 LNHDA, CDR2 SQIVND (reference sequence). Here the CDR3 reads CASKQGISEAFF. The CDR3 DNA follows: TGTGCCAGTAAACAGGGCATTTCTGAAGCTTTCTTT.

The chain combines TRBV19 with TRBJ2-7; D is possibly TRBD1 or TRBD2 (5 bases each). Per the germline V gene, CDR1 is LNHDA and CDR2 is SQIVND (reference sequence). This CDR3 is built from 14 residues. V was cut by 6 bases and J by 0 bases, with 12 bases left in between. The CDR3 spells CASSSPGSSYEQYF. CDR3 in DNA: TGTGCCAGTAGCTCGCCAGGGAGCTCCTACGAGCAGTACTTC. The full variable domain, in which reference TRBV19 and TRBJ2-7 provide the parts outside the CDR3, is DGGITQSPKYLFRKEGQNVTLSCEQNLNHDAMYWYRQDPGQGLRLIYYSQIVNDFQKGDIAEGYSVSREKKESFPLTVTSAQKNPTAFYLCASSSPGSSYEQYFGPGTRLTVT.

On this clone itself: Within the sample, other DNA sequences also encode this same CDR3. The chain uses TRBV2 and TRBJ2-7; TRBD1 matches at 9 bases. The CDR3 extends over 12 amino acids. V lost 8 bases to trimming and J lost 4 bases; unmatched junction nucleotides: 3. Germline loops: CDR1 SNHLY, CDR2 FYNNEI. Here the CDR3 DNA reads TGTGCCAGCTCAGGACAGGGGTACGAGCAGTACTTC. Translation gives CASSGQGYEQYF.

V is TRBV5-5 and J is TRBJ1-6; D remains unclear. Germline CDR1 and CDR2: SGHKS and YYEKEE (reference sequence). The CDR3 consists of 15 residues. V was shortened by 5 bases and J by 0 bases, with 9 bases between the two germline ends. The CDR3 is CASSTQGSYNSPLHF. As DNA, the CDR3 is TGTGCCAGCAGTACCCAAGGCTCCTATAATTCACCCCTCCACTTT.

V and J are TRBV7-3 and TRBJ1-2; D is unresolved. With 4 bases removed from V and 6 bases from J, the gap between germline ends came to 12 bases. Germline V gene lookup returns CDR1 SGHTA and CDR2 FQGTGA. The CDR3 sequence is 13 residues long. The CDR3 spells CASSSSPWNGYTF. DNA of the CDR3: TGTGCCAGCAGCTCATCTCCTTGGAATGGCTACACCTTC.

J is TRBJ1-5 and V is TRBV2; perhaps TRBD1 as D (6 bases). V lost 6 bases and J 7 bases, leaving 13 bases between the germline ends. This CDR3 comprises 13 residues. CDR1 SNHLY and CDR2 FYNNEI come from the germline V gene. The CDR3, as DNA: TGTGCCAGCAGCGTACAGGGACCCCAGCCCCAGCATTTT. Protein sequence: CASSVQGPQPQHF.

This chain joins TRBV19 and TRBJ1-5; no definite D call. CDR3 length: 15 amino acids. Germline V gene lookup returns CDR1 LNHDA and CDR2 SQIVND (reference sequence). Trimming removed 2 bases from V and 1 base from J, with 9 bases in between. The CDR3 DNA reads TGTGCCAGTAGTATACGAGGCGGGAGCAATCAGCCCCAGCATTTT. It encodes CASSIRGGSNQPQHF.

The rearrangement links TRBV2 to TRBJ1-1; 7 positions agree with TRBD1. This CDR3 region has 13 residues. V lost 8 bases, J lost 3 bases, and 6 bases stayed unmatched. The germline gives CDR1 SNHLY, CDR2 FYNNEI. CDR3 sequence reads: CASGGQPYTEAFF. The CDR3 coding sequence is TGTGCCAGCGGGGGACAGCCGTACACTGAAGCTTTCTTT. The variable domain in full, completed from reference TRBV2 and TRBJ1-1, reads EPEVTQTPSHQVTQMGQEVILRCVPISNHLYFYWYRQILGQKVEFLVSFYNNEISEKSEIFDDQFSVERPDGSNFTLKIRSTKLEDSAMYFCASGGQPYTEAFFGQGTRLTVV.

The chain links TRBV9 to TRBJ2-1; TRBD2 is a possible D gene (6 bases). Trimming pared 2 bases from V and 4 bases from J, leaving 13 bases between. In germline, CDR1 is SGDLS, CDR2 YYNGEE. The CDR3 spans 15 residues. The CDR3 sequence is CASSVSSGNYNEQFF. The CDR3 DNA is TGTGCCAGCAGCGTGAGTAGCGGAAATTACAATGAGCAGTTCTTC. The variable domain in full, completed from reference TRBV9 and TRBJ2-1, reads DSGVTQTPKHLITATGQRVTLRCSPRSGDLSVYWYQQSLDQGLQFLIQYYNGEERAKGNILERFSAQQFPDLHSELNLSSLELGDSALYFCASSVSSGNYNEQFFGPGTRLTVL.

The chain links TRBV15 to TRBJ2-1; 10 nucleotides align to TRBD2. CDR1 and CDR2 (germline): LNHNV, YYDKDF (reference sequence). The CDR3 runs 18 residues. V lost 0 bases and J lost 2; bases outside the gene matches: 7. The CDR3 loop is CATSRDPRTSGAYNEQFF. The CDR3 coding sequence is TGTGCCACCAGCAGAGATCCCCGGACTAGCGGCGCCTACAATGAGCAGTTCTTC. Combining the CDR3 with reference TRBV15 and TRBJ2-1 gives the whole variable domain DAMVIQNPRYQVTQFGKPVTLSCSQTLNHNVMYWYQQKSSQAPKLLFHYYDKDFNNEADTPDNFQSRRPNTSFCFLDIRSPGLGDTAMYLCATSRDPRTSGAYNEQFFGPGTRLTVL.

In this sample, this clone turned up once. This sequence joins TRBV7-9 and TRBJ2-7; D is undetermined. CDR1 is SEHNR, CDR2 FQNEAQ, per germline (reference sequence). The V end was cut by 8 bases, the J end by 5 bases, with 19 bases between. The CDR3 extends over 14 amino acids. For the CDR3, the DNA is TGTGCCAGCCGCACCCTCGGCAGCTCGGACGAGCAGTACTTC. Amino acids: CASRTLGSSDEQYF.

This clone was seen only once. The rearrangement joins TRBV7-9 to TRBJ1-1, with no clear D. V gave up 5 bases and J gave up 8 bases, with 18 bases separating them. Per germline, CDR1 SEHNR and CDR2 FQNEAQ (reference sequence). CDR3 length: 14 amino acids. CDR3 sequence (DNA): TGTGCCAGCAGCCGTCAAAAGGACCGACCAGAAGCTTTCTTT. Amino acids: CASSRQKDRPEAFF.

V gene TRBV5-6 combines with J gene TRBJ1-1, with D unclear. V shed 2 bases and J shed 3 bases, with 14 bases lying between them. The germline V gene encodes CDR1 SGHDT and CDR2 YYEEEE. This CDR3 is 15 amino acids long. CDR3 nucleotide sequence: TGTGCCAGCAGCTTTTCAGACCTGGTGGACACTGAAGCTTTCTTT. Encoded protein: CASSFSDLVDTEAFF.

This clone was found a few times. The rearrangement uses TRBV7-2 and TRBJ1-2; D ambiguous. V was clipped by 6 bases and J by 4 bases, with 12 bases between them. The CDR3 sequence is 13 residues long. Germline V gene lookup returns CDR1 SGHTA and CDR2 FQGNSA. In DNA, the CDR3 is TGTGCCAGCAGACCTGACGGATCCTATGGCTACACCTTC. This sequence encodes CASRPDGSYGYTF. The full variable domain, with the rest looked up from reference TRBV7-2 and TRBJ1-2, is GAGVSQSPSNKVTEKGKDVELRCDPISGHTALYWYRQSLGQGLEFLIYFQGNSAPDKSGLPSDRFSAERTGGSVSTLTIQRTQQEDSAVYLCASRPDGSYGYTFGSGTRLTVV.